This note documents a single TCR beta chain sequence. This specimen comes from a study of CD8+ T cells in alopecia areata. Reverse transcribed after extraction, RNA yielded cDNA as the sequencing template. The protocol was immunoSEQ multiplex PCR, while the TCRdb copy is restricted to in-frame clones and leaves out a portion. The repertoire includes 200,000 or so clones, about three fifths of them detected once, and approximately 5.1% sits in the top ten. This CDR3 comprises 12 residues. Germline values: CDR1 SQVTM, CDR2 ANQGSEA. Trimming removed 3 bases at V and 2 bases at J, with 8 bases between. Regarding treatment: oral pan-JAK inhibitor, 5-10 mg twice daily. Lesional scalp punch biopsies and peripheral blood were collected from alopecia areata patients.

This receptor was identified in a human donor with alopecia areata. This sample comprised CD4+ T cells sorted from blood, obtained at week 24, from a patient treated with tofacitinib. V gene TRBV29-1 combines with J gene TRBJ2-7, with unresolved D. Here the CDR3 reads CSVDDGTYEQYF. In nucleotides, the CDR3 is TGCAGCGTTGACGACGGAACCTACGAGCAGTACTTC.